Below, 7 T cell receptor beta chains from the same sample are listed, as sequenced in a study of cytomegalovirus exposure and HLA in healthy donors. PCR primers comprised 60 Vbeta and 13 Jbeta primers. Only in-frame clones appear in the TCRdb table, and some are missing; sequencing was by immunoSEQ multiplex PCR. Here the sample spans more than 95,000 clones, about 10% being singletons. Input material: PBMCs. The receptors originated from a woman aged 18-29 years in good health and CMV-seropositive.

V usage is TRBV28 and J usage is TRBJ2-7; D is perhaps TRBD1 (6 bases). This CDR3 has 14 residues. The germline CDR1 and CDR2 sequences are MDHEN and SYDVKM. V shed 8 bases and J shed 0 bases, with 14 bases lying between them. CDR3 sequence: CASSDRQVSYEQYF. DNA of the CDR3: TGTGCCAGCTCTGACCGACAGGTCTCCTACGAGCAGTACTTC.

This clone was counted only a few times. The V and J genes are TRBV7-9 and TRBJ2-7; TRBD2 aligns across 7 bases. The CDR3 has 15 amino acids. Germline CDR1 is SEHNR and CDR2 is FQNEAQ (reference sequence). The V gene end was trimmed by 1 base and the J gene end by 3 bases; junction bases not matched to a gene: 6. DNA for the CDR3: TGTGCCAGCAGCTTAGGCGGGACTACCGTCTACGAGCAGTACTTC. The encoded protein is CASSLGGTTVYEQYF.

The V gene is TRBV6-5, the J gene TRBJ2-7; TRBD2 matches at 8 bases. Per the germline V gene, CDR1 is MNHEY and CDR2 is SVGAGI. The V segment lost 6 bases and the J segment 2 bases; nucleotides outside the gene matches: 9. The CDR3 consists of 15 residues. CDR3 region: CASSRPGLETYEQYF. CDR3 DNA sequence: TGTGCCAGCAGCCGACCGGGACTAGAAACCTACGAGCAGTACTTC.

In this sample, this clone turned up a few times. The genes are TRBV11-1 and TRBJ2-1; 12 nucleotides line up with TRBD2. Germline-derived CDR1 and CDR2 are SGHAT and FQDESV (reference sequence). CDR3 size: 16 residues. V lost 5 bases and J lost 5; bases outside the gene matches: 7. CDR3 loop: CASSLRTSGTNNEQFF. The DNA of the CDR3 is TGTGCCAGCAGCCTTCGGACTAGCGGGACAAACAATGAGCAGTTCTTC.

This clone was detected only a few times. This chain uses TRBV5-4 with TRBJ1-3, with D perhaps matching TRBD1 (6 bases). The CDR3 sequence is 15 residues long. V was trimmed by 4 bases and J by 2 bases, leaving 13 bases between them. Germline V gives CDR1 SGHNT, CDR2 YYREEE (reference sequence). CDR3 residues: CASSPTGTTGNTIYF. DNA for the CDR3: TGTGCCAGCAGCCCTACAGGGACTACTGGAAACACCATATATTTT. Complete variable domain (other parts from reference TRBV5-4 and TRBJ1-3): ETGVTQSPTHLIKTRGQQVTLRCSSQSGHNTVSWYQQALGQGPQFIFQYYREEENGRGNFPPRFSGLQFPNYSSELNVNALELDDSALYLCASSPTGTTGNTIYFGEGSWLTVV.

This clone came up a few times. The genes are TRBV7-6 and TRBJ2-2; 11 bases are a match to TRBD2. This CDR3 is built from 18 residues. CDR1 and CDR2 (germline): SGHVS, FNYEAQ. V shed 4 bases and J 5 bases; nucleotides not matched to a gene: 12. DNA of the CDR3: TGTGCCAGCAGCTCAGTAGCACTAGCGGGAGTTGTGACCGGGGAGCTGTTTTTT. Encoded protein: CASSSVALAGVVTGELFF.

This clone was found a few times. CDR3 sequence: CASSPISRSYEQYF. The DNA for the CDR3 is TGTGCCAGCAGCCCTATTTCTCGCTCCTACGAGCAGTACTTC. V usage is TRBV28 and J usage is TRBJ2-5; D uncertain. The end of the DNA is better explained by TRBJ2-7, so the J call may be wrong. The germline V gene has CDR1 MDHEN and CDR2 SYDVKM. This CDR3 contains 14 residues.